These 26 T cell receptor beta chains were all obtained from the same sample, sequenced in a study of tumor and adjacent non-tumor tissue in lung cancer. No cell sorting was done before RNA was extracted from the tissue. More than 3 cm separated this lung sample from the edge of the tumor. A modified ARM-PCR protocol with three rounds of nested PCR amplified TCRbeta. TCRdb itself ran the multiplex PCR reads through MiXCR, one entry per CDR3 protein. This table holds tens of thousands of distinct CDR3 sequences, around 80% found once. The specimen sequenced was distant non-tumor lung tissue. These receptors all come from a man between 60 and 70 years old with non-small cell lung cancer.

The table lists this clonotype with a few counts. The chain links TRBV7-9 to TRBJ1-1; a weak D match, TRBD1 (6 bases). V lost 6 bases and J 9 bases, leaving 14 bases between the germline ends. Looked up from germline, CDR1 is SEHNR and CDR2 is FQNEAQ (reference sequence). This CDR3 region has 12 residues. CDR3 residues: CASRSGQPKAFF. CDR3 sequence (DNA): TGTGCCAGCAGATCTGGACAGCCCAAAGCTTTCTTT.

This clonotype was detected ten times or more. The CDR3 DNA is TGTGCCAGCAGCTTGGAAAACAGGGGAGGAGATACGCAGTATTTT. Translated, it gives CASSLENRGGDTQYF. The genes are TRBV5-4 and TRBJ2-3; weak D call: TRBD1 (7 bases). Trimming removed 0 bases at V and 5 bases at J, with 13 bases between. Germline-derived CDR1 and CDR2 are SGHNT and YYREEE (reference sequence). The CDR3 runs to 15 residues.

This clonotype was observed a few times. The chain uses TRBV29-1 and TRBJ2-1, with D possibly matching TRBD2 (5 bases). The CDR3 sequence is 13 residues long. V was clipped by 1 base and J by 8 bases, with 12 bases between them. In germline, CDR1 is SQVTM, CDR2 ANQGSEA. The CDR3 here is CSVEAWENHEQFF. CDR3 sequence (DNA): TGCAGCGTTGAAGCGTGGGAGAACCATGAGCAGTTCTTC.

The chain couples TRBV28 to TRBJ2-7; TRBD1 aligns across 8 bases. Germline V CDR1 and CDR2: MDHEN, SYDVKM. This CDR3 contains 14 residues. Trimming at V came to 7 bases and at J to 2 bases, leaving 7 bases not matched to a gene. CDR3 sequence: CASNLDRGTYEQYF. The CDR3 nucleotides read TGTGCCAGCAACCTCGACAGGGGCACCTACGAGCAGTACTTC.

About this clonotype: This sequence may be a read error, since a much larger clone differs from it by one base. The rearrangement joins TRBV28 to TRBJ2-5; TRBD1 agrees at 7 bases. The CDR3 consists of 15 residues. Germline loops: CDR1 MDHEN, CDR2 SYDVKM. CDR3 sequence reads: CASNRRGTVQETQCF. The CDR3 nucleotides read TGTGCCAGCAATAGAAGGGGGACAGTCCAAGAGACCCAGTGCTTC.

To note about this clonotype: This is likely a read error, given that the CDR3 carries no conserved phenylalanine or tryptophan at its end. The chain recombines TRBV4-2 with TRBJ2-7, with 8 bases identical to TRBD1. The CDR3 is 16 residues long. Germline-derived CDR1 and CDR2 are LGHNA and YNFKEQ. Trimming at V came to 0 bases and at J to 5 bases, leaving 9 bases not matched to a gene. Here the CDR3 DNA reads TGTGCCAGCAGCCAAGAAGGTGCAGGGGGCGATGACGAGCAGTACTTA. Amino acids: CASSQEGAGGDDEQYL.

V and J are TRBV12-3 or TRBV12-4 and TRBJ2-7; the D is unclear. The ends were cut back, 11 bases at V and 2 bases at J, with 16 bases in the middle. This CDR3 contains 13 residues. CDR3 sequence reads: CASQRNSTYEQYF. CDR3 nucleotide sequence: TGTGCCTCTCAGAGGAACAGCACCTACGAGCAGTACTTC.

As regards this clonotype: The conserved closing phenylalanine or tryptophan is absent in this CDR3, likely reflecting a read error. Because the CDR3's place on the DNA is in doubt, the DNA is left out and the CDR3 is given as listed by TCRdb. The CDR3 here is CASSRTERLSGANVMTL. This chain uses TRBV11-1 with TRBJ2-6; the D call in the table, TRBD1, was not verified against the DNA. CDR1 and CDR2 from the germline V gene are SGHAT and FQDESV (reference sequence). The CDR3 is 17 amino acids long, termini counted.

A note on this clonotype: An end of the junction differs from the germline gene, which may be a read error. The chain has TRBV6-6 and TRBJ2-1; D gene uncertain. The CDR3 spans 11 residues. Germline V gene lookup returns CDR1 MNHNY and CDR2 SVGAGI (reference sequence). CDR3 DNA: TGTGCCAACAGTCCCCACAATGAGCAATTATTC. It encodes CANSPHNEQLF.

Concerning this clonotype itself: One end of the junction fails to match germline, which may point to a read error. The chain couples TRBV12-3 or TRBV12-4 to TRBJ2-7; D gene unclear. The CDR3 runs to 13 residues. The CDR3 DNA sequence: TGCGCCTCTCAGTGGTACAGCACCTACGAGCAGTACTTC. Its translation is CASQWYSTYEQYF.

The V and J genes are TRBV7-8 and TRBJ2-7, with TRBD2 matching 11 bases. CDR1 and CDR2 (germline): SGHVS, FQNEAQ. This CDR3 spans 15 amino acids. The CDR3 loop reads CTSSLAGGSSYEQYF. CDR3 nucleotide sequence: TGTACTAGCAGCTTAGCGGGAGGGAGCTCCTACGAGCAGTACTTC.

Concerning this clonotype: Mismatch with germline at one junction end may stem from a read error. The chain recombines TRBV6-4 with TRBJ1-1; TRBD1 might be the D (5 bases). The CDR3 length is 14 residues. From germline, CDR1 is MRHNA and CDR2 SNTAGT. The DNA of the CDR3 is TGTGCCAGCAGGGACCAAGGGGTCAGGGATGTAGCTATCTTT. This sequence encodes CASRDQGVRDVAIF.

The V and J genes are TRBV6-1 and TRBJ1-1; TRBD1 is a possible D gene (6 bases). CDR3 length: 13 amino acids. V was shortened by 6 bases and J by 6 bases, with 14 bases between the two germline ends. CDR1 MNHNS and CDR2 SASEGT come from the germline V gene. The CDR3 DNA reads TGTGCCAGCAGGAGGGGGGCACCCTCTGAAGCTTTCTTT. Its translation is CASRRGAPSEAFF.

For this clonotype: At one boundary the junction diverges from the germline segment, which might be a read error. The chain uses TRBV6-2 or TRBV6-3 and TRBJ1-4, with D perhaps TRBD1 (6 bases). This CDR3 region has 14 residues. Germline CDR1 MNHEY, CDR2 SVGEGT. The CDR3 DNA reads TGTGCAAGCAGCCCGCGGGGCAGGGGACCAAAACTGTTTTTT. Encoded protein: CASSPRGRGPKLFF.

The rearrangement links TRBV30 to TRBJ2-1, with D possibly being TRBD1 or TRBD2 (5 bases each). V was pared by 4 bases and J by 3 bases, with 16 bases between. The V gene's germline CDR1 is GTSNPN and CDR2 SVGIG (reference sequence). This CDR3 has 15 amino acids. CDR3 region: CAWIGAGRVYNEQFF. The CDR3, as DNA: TGTGCCTGGATAGGGGCGGGCCGAGTCTACAATGAGCAGTTCTTC.

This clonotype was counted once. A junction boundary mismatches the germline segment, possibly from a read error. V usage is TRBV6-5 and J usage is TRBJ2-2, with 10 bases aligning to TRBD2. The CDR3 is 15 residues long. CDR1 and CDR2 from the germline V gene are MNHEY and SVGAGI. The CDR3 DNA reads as TGTGTCAGCACCACACTAGCGGGAAGCACCGGGGAGCTGTTTTTT. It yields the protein CVSTTLAGSTGELFF.

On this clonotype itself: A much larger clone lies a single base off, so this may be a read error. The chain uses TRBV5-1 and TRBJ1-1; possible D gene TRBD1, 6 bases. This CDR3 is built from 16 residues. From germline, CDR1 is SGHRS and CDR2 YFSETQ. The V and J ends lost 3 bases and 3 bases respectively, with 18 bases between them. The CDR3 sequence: CASSSTRQDKYTEAFF. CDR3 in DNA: TGCGCCAGCAGCTCGACAAGACAGGACAAATACACTGAAGCTTTCTTT.

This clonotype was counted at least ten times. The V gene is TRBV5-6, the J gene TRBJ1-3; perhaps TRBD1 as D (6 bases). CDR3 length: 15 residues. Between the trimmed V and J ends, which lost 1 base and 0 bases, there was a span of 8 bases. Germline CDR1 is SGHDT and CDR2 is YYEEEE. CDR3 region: CASSLTGPSGNTIYF. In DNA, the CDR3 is TGTGCCAGCAGCTTGACAGGGCCCTCTGGAAACACCATATATTTT.

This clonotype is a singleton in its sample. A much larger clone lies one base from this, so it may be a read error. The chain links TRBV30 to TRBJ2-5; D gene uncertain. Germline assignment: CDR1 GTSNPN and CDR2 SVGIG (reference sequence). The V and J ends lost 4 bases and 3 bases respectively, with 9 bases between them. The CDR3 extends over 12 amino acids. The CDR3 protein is CAWNVEEETQYF. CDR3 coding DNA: TGTGCCTGGAATGTAGAGGAAGAGACCCAGTACTTC.

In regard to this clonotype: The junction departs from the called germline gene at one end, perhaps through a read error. The CDR3 DNA is TGTATCAGCAGTGGGGGGACTAGCGGATACAATGAGCAGTTCTTC. The encoded protein is CISSGGTSGYNEQFF. The V and J genes are TRBV10-1 and TRBJ2-1; TRBD2 matches 11 bases. The CDR3 has 15 amino acids. The germline V gene encodes CDR1 WNHNN and CDR2 SYGVQD (reference sequence).

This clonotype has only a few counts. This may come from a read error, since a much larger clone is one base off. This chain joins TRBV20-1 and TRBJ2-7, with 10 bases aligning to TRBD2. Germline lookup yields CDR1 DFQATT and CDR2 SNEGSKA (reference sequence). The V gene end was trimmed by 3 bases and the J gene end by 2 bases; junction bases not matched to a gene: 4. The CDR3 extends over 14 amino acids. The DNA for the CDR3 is TGCAGTGCTAGCCTAGCGGGAGTCCCCTACGAGCAGTACTTC. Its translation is CSASLAGVPYEQYF.

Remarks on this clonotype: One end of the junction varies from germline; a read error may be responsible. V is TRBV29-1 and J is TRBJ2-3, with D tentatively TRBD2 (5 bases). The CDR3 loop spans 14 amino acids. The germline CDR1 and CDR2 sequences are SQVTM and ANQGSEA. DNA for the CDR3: TGCAGCGTTAACGCGACGGCTAGCACAGACACGCAGTATTTT. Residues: CSVNATASTDTQYF.

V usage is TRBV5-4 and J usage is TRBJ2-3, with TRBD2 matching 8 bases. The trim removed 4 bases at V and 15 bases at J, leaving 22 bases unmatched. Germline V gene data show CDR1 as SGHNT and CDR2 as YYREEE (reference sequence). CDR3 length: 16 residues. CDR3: CASSTIEREPGDTLYF. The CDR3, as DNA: TGTGCCAGCAGCACTATCGAGCGGGAGCCGGGAGATACGCTTTATTTT.

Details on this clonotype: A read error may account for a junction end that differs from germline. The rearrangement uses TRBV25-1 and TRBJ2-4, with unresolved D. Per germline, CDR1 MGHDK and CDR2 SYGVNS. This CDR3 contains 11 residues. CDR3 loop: CVSSERNIQYF. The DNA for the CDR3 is TGTGTCAGCAGTGAGAGAAACATTCAGTACTTC.

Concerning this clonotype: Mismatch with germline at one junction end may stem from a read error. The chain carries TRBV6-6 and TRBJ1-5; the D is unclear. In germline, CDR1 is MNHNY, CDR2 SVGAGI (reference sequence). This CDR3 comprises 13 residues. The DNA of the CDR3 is TGTGCCAGCAGCGACATGAGCAGTCAGCCCCAGCATTTT. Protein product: CASSDMSSQPQHF.

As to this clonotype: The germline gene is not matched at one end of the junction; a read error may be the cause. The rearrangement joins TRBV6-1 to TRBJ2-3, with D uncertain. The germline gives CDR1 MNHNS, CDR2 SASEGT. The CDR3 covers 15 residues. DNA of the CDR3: TGTGCCATCAGTGAGAGTGGCTGGAATAGAGATACGCAGTATTTT. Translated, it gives CAISESGWNRDTQYF.